The 9 T cell receptor beta chains listed next were all sequenced from one sample in a study of OX40 agonist ivuxolimab in advanced cancers. TCRdb keeps only in-frame clones here, not all; method: immunoSEQ multiplex PCR. The profile covers 60,000 to 75,000 clones, with around 81% appearing a single time and roughly 0.99% taken by the ten largest. The source material was CD4+ or CD8+ T cells sorted from blood, sampled in a trial of the OX40 agonist ivuxolimab. Source of these receptors: an adult with an advanced solid tumor such as melanoma, head and neck, liver or kidney cancer.

This clone was counted a single time. This chain uses TRBV18 with TRBJ1-1; no clear D gene. This CDR3 is built from 17 residues. The V gene lost 3 bases and the J gene lost 2 bases, with 19 bases spanning the gap. The germline V gene has CDR1 KGHSH and CDR2 LQKENI. CDR3 nucleotide sequence: TGTGCCAGCTCACCTTCCGGGAACCCCATAGATAACACTGAAGCTTTCTTT. It encodes CASSPSGNPIDNTEAFF.

The chain has TRBV6-6 and TRBJ2-7; TRBD2 might be the D (5 bases). Trimming took off 0 bases at V and 3 bases at J, with 6 bases between the two ends. CDR3 size: 13 residues. Per the germline V gene, CDR1 is MNHNY and CDR2 is SVGAGI (reference sequence). The CDR3 DNA reads TGTGCCAGCAGTTACTCAACTAGCTACGAGCAGTACTTC. Amino acid sequence: CASSYSTSYEQYF.

J is TRBJ2-2 and V is TRBV19; TRBD2 might be the D (6 bases). The CDR3 sequence is 16 residues long. CDR1 LNHDA and CDR2 SQIVND come from the germline V gene (reference sequence). Deletions cut 6 bases from V and 2 bases from J, with 16 bases between. CDR3 DNA: TGTGCCAGTAGGTTACTAAGCGGGCTAAACACCGGGGAGCTGTTTTTT. Encoded protein: CASRLLSGLNTGELFF.

There are a few counts of this clone. The chain has TRBV2 and TRBJ2-3, with 8 bases identical to TRBD2. V shed 9 bases, J shed 0 bases, and the junction held 17 bases outside the gene matches. The CDR3 length is 18 residues. Germline loops: CDR1 SNHLY, CDR2 FYNNEI. CDR3 DNA sequence: TGTGCCAGTCCGGGGGGGCCGGGGACCTCGTCTAGCACAGATACGCAGTATTTT. Translating gives CASPGGPGTSSSTDTQYF.

This clone was picked up one time. J is TRBJ2-2 and V is TRBV14, with D unclear. The CDR3 loop spans 16 amino acids. CDR1 is SGHDN, CDR2 FVKESK, per germline. Between the trimmed V and J ends, which lost 6 bases and 0 bases, there was a span of 14 bases. The CDR3, as DNA: TGTGCCAGCAGGTTTTCGGGCTCCCCGAACACCGGGGAGCTGTTTTTT. Encoded protein: CASRFSGSPNTGELFF.

This sequence joins TRBV2 and TRBJ2-1; D remains ambiguous. CDR1 and CDR2 (germline): SNHLY, FYNNEI. V gave up 6 bases and J gave up 5 bases, with 11 bases separating them. This CDR3 is built from 13 residues. The CDR3 here is CASRENGDNEQFF. CDR3 sequence (DNA): TGTGCCAGCAGGGAGAATGGGGACAATGAGCAGTTCTTC.

The chain recombines TRBV6-1 with TRBJ2-7; no clear D gene. The germline V gene has CDR1 MNHNS and CDR2 SASEGT. The CDR3 length is 14 residues. V was cut by 2 bases and J by 3 bases, with 11 bases left in between. CDR3 nucleotide sequence: TGTGCCAGCAGTGAACCCCCAGGCCGCTACGAGCAGTACTTC. It codes for CASSEPPGRYEQYF.

As to this clone: The same CDR3 is also encoded by other DNA sequences in this sample. The J gene is TRBJ1-1, the V gene TRBV15, with D unclear. The V and J ends lost 0 bases and 2 bases respectively, with 10 bases between them. Germline CDR1 and CDR2: LNHNV and YYDKDF (reference sequence). This CDR3 has 15 amino acids. The CDR3 nucleotides are TGTGCCACCAGCAGAGAAAAGGGTTCCAACACTGAAGCTTTCTTT. It yields the protein CATSREKGSNTEAFF.

The chain carries TRBV11-2 and TRBJ1-6; a weak D match, TRBD1 (5 bases). Trimming pared 5 bases from V and 7 bases from J, leaving 15 bases between. CDR1 and CDR2 (germline): SGHAT, FQNNGV. The length of the CDR3 is 15 residues. This CDR3 reads CASSEAGTRNSPLHF. The CDR3 DNA sequence: TGTGCCAGCAGCGAGGCCGGGACTCGGAATTCACCCCTCCACTTT.